Listed below are T cell receptor beta chains from one sample, sequenced in a study of cytomegalovirus exposure and HLA in healthy donors. Sequenced by immunoSEQ multiplex PCR; TCRdb stores in-frame clones only, minus some. The table records under 200,000 clones, roughly 68% of them present only once. Sequencing was done on a sample of PBMCs. The receptors derive from a woman under 40 in good health and CMV-seronegative. The CDR3 runs from the conserved cysteine through the conserved F or W. Fields, in order: J gene, CDR3 length, V gene, clone size, D gene, CDR3 DNA, CDR3 protein. The D gene is left open where the match is weak. Only part of the rows carry a size: once, few, many, or a class if the clone is expanded.

>TRBJ2-7|14|TRBV30|NA|TRBD2
TGTGCCCGGGGAGGGGTCGCGGGTTTATTCGAGCAGTACTTC
CARGGVAGLFEQYF
>TRBJ2-7|15|TRBV5-6|NA|NA
TGTGCCAGCAGCACTGATGCGGGGTTCTTGGGCGAGCAGTACTTC
CASSTDAGFLGEQYF
>TRBJ2-5|11|TRBV29-1|NA|NA
TGCAGCGGCAAGGAGGGAGAGACCCAGTACTTC
CSGKEGETQYF
>TRBJ2-2|13|TRBV5-1|once|NA
TGCGCCAGCAGCTTGGCGGGAACCGGGGAGCTGTTTTTT
CASSLAGTGELFF
>TRBJ2-7|15|TRBV6-1|NA|TRBD1
TGTGCCAGCACTTCGAACCCCGGGACAGCTTACGAGCAGTACTTC
CASTSNPGTAYEQYF
>TRBJ2-1|15|TRBV10-3|few|TRBD2
TGTGCCATCAGTGAAGAGCGGGGGGGATACAATGAGCAGTTCTTC
CAISEERGGYNEQFF
>TRBJ1-1|16|TRBV5-6|NA|TRBD1
TGTGCCAGCAGCTTGGGACAGGGGGCTAATTGGGCTGAAGCTTTCTTT
CASSLGQGANWAEAFF
>TRBJ2-7|13|TRBV2|NA|NA
TGTGCCAGCAGTTCGACTGTCGCCTACGAGCAGTACTTC
CASSSTVAYEQYF
>TRBJ2-5|14|TRBV6-1|NA|NA
TGTGCCAGCAGTGAAGGGATGGGGAGGGAGACCCAGTACTTC
CASSEGMGRETQYF
>TRBJ1-1|13|TRBV6-1|NA|NA
TGTGCCAGCACGTGGGGCGTGAACACTGAAGCTTTCTTT
CASTWGVNTEAFF